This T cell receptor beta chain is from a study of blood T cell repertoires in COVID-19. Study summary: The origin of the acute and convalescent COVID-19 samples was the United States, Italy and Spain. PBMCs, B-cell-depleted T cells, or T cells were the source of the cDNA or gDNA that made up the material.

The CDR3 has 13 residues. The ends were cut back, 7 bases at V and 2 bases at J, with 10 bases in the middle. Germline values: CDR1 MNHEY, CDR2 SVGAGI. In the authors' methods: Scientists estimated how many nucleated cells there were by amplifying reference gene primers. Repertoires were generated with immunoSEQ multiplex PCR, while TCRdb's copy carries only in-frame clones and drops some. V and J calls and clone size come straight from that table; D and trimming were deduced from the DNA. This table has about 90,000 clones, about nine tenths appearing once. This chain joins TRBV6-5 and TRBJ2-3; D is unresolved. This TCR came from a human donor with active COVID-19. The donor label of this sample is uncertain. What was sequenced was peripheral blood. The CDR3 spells CASTEELTDTQYF. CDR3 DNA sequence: TGTGCCAGCACCGAAGAGCTCACAGATACGCAGTATTTT.